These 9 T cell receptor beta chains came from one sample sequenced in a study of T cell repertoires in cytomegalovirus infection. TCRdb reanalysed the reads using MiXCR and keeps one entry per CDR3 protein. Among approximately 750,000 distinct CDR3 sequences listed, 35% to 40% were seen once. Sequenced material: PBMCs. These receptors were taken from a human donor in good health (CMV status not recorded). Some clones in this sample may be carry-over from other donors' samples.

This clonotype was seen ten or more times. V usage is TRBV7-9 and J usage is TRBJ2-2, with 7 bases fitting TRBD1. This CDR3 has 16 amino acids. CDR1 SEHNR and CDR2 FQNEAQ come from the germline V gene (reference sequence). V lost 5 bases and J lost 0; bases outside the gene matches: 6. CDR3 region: CASSPPGTANTGELFF. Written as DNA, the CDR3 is TGTGCCAGCAGCCCTCCCGGGACAGCGAACACCGGGGAGCTGTTTTTT.

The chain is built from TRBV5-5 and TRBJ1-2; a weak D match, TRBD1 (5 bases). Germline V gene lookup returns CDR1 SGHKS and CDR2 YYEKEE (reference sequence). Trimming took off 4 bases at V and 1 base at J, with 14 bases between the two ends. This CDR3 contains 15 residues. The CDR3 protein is CASSLLDSVNYGYTF. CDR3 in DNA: TGTGCCAGCAGCCTTCTAGACAGTGTTAACTATGGCTACACCTTC.

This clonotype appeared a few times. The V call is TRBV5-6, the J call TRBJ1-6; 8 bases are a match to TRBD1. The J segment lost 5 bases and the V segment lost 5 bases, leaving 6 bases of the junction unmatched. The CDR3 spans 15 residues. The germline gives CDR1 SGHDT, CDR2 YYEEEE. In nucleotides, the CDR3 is TGTGCCAGCAGTTTCGGGACAGGTGATAATTCACCCCTCCACTTT. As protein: CASSFGTGDNSPLHF.

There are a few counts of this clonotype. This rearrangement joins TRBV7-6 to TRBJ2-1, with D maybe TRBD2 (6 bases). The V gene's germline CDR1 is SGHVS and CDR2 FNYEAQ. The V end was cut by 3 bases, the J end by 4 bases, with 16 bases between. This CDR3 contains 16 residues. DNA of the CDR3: TGTGCCAGCAGCTTCGTCGCCGGGAGAGGGTACAATGAGCAGTTCTTC. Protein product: CASSFVAGRGYNEQFF.

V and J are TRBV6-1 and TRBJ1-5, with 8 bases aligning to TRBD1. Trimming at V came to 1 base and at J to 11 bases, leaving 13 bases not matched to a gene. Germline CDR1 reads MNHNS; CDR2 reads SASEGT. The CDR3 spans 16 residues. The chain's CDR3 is CASSEEPPDRGIAQHF. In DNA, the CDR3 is TGTGCCAGCAGTGAAGAGCCCCCTGACAGGGGAATCGCCCAGCATTTT.

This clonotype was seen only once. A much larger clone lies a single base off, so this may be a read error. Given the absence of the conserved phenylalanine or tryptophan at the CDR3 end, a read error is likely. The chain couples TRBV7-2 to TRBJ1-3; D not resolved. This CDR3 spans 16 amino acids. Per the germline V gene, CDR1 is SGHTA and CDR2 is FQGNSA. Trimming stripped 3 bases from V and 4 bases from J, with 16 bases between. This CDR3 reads CASSFLFGGGGNTIYC. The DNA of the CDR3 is TGTGCCAGCAGCTTCCTCTTTGGAGGCGGGGGAAACACCATATATTGT.

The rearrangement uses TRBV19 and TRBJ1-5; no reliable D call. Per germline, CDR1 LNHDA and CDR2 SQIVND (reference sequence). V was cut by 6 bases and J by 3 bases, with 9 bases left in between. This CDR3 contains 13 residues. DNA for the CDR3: TGTGCCAGTAGGGCACGGATCAATCAGCCCCAGCATTTT. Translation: CASRARINQPQHF.

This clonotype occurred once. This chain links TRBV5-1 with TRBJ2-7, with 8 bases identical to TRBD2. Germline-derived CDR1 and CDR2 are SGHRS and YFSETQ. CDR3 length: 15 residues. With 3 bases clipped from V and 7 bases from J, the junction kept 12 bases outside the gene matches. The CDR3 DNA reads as TGCGCCAGCAGCTCAGCCCAGCGGGGGATCGTAGAGCAGTACTTC. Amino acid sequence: CASSSAQRGIVEQYF.

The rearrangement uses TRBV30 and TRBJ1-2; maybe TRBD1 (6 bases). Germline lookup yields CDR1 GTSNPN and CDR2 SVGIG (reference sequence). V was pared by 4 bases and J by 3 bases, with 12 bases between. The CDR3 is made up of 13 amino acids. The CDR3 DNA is TGTGCCTGGAATCAGGGGCGCGACTATGGCTACACCTTC. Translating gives CAWNQGRDYGYTF.